This TCR beta chain appears in the sequencing data of a study of blood T cell repertoires in COVID-19. Only in-frame clones appear in the TCRdb table, and some are missing; sequencing was by immunoSEQ multiplex PCR. The sample contains 150,000 to 200,000 clones, about four fifths of which appear only once. Source material: PBMCs or T cells enriched from blood (not recorded which). This TCR was sampled from a man aged 55 to 70 who had recovered from COVID-19.

CDR3 residues: CASRRHRGLGYEQYF. CDR3 coding DNA: TGTGCCAGCAGGCGCCACAGGGGCCTTGGGTACGAGCAGTACTTC. The chain combines TRBV2 with TRBJ2-7; 7 bases fit TRBD1. J lost 4 bases, V lost 6 bases, and 12 bases had no gene match. The length of the CDR3 is 15 residues. Germline-derived CDR1 and CDR2 are SNHLY and FYNNEI.